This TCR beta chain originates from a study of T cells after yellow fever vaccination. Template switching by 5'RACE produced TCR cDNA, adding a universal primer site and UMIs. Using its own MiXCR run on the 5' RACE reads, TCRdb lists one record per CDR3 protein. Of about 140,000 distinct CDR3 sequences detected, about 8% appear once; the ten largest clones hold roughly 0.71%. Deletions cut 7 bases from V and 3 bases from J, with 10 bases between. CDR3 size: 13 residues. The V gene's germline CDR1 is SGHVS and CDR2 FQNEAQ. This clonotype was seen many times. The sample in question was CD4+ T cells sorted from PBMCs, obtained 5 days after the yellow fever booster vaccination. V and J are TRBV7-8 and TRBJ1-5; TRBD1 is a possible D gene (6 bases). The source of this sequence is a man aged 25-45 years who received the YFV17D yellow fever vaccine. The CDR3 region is CASTGQNNQPQHF. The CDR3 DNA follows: TGTGCCAGCACCGGACAGAACAATCAGCCCCAGCATTTT.